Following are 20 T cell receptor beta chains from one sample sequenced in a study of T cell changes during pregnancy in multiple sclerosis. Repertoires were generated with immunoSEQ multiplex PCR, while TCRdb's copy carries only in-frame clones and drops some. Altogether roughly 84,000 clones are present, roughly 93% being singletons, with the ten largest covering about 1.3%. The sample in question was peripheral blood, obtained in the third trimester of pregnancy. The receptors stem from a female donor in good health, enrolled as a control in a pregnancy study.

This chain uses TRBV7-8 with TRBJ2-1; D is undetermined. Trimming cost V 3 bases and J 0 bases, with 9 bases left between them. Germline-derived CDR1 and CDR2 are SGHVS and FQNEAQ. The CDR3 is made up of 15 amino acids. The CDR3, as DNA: TGTGCCAGCAGCTTTTTGGCAACCTCCTACAATGAGCAGTTCTTC. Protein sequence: CASSFLATSYNEQFF.

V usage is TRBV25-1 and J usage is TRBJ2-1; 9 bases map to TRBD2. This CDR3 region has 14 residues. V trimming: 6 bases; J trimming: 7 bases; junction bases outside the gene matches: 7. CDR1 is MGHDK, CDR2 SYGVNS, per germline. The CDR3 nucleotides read TGTGCCAGCAGACCTAGCGGGAATTTTAATGAGCAGTTCTTC. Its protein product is CASRPSGNFNEQFF.

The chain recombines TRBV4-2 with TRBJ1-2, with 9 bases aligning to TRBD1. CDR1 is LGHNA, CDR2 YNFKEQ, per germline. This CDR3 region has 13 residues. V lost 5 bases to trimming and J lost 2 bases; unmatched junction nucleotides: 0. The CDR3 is CASSGQGNYGYTF. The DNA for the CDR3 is TGTGCCAGCAGCGGACAGGGGAACTATGGCTACACCTTC.

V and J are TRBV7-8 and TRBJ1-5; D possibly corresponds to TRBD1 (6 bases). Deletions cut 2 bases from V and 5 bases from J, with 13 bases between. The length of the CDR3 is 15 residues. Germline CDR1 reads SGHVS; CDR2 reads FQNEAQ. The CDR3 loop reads CASSLSLPGDQPQHF. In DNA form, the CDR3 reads TGTGCCAGCAGCTTATCGCTGCCAGGGGATCAGCCCCAGCATTTT.

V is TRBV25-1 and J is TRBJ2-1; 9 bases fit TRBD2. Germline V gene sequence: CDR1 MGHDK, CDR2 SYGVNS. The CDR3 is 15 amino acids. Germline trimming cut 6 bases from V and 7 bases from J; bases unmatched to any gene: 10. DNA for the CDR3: TGTGCCAGCAGCCTGACTAGCGGAGATATTAATGAGCAGTTCTTC. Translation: CASSLTSGDINEQFF.

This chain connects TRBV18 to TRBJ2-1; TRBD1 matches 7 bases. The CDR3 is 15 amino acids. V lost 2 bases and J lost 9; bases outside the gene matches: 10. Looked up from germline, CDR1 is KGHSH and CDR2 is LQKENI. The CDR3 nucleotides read TGTGCCAGCTCACCAAGCCAGGGGGAATTGAGTGAGCAGTTCTTC. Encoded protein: CASSPSQGELSEQFF.

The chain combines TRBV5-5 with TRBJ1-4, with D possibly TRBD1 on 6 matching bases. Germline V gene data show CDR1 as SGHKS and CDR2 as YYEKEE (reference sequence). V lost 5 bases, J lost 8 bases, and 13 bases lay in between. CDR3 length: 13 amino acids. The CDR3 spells CASRLYGTEKLFF. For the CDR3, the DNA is TGTGCCAGCAGGCTTTACGGGACAGAAAAACTGTTTTTT.

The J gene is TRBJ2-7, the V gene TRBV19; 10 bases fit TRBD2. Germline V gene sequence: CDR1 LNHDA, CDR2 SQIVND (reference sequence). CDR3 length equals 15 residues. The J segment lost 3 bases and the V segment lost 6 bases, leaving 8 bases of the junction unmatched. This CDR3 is CASSLGPSGSYEQYF. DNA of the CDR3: TGTGCCAGTAGCCTAGGGCCTAGCGGGAGCTACGAGCAGTACTTC.

The CDR3 DNA reads as TGTGCCACCAGCAGAGCTCCTGGGACTAGCGGCAATGAGCAGTTCTTC. It codes for CATSRAPGTSGNEQFF. The chain combines TRBV15 with TRBJ2-1; TRBD2 agrees at 11 bases. The CDR3 covers 16 residues. Trimming at V came to 1 base and at J to 6 bases, leaving 5 bases not matched to a gene. Germline-derived CDR1 and CDR2 are LNHNV and YYDKDF (reference sequence).

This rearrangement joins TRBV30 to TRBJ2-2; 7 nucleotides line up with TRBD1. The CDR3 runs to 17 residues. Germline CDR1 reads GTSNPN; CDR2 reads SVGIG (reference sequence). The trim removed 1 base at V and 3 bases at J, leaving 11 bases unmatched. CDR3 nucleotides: TGTGCCTGGAGTGCCTCGACAGGGATGGATCACACCGGGGAGCTGTTTTTT. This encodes CAWSASTGMDHTGELFF.

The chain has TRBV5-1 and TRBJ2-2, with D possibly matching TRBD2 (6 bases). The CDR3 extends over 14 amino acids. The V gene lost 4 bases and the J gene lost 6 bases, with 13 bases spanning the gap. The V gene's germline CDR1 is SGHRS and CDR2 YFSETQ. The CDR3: CASSPMGRPGELFF. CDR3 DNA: TGCGCCAGCAGCCCCATGGGGAGGCCCGGGGAGCTGTTTTTT.

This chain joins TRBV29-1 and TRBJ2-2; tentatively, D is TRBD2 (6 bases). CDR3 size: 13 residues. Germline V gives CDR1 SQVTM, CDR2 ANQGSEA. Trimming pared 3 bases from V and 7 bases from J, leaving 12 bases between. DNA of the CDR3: TGCAGCGTTGACGGGAGCGGTAGCGGGGAGCTGTTTTTT. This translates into CSVDGSGSGELFF.

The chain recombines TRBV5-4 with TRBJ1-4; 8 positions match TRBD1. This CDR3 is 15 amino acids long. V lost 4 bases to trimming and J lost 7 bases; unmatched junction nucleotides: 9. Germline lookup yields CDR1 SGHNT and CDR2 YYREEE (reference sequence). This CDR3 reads CASSTGQGKGEKLFF. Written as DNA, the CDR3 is TGTGCCAGCAGCACCGGACAGGGAAAGGGTGAAAAACTGTTTTTT.

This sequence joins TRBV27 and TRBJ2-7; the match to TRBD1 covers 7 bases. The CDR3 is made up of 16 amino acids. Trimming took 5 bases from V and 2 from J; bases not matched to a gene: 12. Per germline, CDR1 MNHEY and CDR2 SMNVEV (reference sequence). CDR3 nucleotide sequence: TGTGCCAGCAGTCCCTCCTCCGGGACAGCTGCCTACGAGCAGTACTTC. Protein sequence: CASSPSSGTAAYEQYF.

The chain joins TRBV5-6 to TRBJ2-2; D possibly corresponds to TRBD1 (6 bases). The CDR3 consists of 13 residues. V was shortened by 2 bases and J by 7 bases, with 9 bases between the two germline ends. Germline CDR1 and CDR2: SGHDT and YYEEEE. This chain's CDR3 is CASSFYRDGELFF. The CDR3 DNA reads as TGTGCCAGCAGCTTTTACAGGGACGGGGAGCTGTTTTTT.

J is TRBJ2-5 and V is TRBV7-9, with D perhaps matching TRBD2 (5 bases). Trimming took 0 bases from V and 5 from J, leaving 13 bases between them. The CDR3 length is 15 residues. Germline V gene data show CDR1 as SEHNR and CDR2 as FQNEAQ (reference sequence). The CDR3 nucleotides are TGTGCCAGCAGCTTAGCGCGGAGGTCCGGGGAGACCCAGTACTTC. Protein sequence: CASSLARRSGETQYF.

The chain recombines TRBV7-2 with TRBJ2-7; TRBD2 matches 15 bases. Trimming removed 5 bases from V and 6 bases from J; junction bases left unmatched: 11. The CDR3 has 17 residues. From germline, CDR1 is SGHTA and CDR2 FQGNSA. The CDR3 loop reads CASSPRGLAGGTGEQYF. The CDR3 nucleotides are TGTGCCAGCAGCCCACGGGGACTAGCGGGAGGAACGGGCGAGCAGTACTTC.

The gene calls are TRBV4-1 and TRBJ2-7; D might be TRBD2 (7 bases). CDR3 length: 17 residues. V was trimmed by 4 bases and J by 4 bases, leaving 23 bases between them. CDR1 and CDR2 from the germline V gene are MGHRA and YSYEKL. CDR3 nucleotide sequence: TGCGCCAGCAGCCGTGACGAAGGGGGGACTAATTTATACGAGCAGTACTTC. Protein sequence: CASSRDEGGTNLYEQYF.

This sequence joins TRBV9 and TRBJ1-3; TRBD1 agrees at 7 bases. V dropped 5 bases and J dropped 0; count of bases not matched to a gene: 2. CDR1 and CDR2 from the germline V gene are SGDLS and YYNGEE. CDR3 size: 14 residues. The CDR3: CASRGQFSGNTIYF. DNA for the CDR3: TGTGCCAGCAGGGGACAGTTCTCTGGAAACACCATATATTTT.

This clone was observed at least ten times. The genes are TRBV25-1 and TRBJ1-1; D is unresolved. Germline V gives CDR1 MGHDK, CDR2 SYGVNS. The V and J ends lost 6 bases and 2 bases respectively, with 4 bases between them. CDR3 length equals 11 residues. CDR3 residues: CASSRNTEAFF. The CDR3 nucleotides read TGTGCCAGCAGCCGTAACACTGAAGCTTTCTTT. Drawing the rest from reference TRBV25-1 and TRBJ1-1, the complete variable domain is EADIYQTPRYLVIGTGKKITLECSQTMGHDKMYWYQQDPGMELHLIHYSYGVNSTEKGDLSSESTVSRIRTEHFPLTLESARPSHTSQYLCASSRNTEAFFGQGTRLTVV.